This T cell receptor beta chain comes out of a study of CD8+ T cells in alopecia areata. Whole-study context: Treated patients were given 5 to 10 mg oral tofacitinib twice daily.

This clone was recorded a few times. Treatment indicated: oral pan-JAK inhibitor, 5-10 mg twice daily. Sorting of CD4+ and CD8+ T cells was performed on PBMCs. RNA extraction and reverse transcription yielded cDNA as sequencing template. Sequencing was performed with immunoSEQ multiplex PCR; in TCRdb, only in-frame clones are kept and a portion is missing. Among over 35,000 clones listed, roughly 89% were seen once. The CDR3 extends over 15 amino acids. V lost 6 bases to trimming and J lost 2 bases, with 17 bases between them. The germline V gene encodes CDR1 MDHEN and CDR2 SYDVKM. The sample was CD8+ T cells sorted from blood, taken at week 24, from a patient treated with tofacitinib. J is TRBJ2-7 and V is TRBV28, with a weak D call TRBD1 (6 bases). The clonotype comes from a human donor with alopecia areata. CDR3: CASRDNRESTYEQYF. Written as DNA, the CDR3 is TGTGCCAGCAGAGATAACAGGGAAAGCACCTACGAGCAGTACTTC. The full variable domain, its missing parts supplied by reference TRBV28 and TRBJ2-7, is DVKVTQSSRYLVKRTGEKVFLECVQDMDHENMFWYRQDPGLGLRLIYFSYDVKMKEKGDIPEGYSVSREKKERFSLILESASTNQTSMYLCASRDNRESTYEQYFGPGTRLTVT.